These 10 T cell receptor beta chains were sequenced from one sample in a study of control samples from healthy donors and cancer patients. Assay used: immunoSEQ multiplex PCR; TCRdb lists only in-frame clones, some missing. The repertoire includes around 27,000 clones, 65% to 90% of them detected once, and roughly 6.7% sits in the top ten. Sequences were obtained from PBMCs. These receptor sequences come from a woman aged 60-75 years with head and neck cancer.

This chain's CDR3 is CASSFIGLAGNNEQFF. The CDR3 bases are TGTGCCAGCAGCTTTATAGGACTAGCGGGAAACAATGAGCAGTTCTTC. This chain connects TRBV5-6 to TRBJ2-1, with 12 bases matching TRBD2. The V gene's germline CDR1 is SGHDT and CDR2 YYEEEE. The CDR3 spans 16 residues. V was clipped by 2 bases and J by 5 bases; unmatched bases: 5.

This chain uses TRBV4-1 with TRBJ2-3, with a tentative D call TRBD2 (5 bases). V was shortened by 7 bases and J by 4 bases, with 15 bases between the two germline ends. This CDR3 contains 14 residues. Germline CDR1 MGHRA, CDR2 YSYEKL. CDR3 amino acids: CASTLGSPPDTQYF. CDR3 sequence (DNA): TGCGCCAGCACCCTGGGGAGCCCGCCAGATACGCAGTATTTT.

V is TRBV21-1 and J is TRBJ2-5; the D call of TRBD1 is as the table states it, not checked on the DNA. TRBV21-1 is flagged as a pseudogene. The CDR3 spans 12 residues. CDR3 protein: CASTAGEETQYF. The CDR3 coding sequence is TGTGCCAGCACCGCAGGGGAAGAGACCCAGTACTTC.

The CDR3 sequence is CASSEVQGQNTEAFF. Written as DNA, the CDR3 is TGTGCCAGCAGTGAAGTCCAGGGGCAGAACACTGAAGCTTTCTTT. This sequence joins TRBV6-1 and TRBJ1-1; weak D call: TRBD1 (6 bases). The length of the CDR3 is 15 residues. Deletions cut 1 base from V and 1 base from J, with 10 bases between. Germline lookup yields CDR1 MNHNS and CDR2 SASEGT.

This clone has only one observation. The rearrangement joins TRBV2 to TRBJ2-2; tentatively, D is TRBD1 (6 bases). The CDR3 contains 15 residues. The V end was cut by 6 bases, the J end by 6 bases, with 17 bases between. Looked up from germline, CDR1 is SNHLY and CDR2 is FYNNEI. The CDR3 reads CASSSDSSFSGELFF. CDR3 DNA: TGTGCCAGCAGCTCGGACAGCTCCTTCTCCGGGGAGCTGTTTTTT.

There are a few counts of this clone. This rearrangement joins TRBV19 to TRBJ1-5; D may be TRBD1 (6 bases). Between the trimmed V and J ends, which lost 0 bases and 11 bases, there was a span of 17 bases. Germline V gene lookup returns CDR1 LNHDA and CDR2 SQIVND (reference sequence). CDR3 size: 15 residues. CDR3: CASSIDPRTAVTQHF. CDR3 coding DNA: TGTGCCAGTAGTATAGATCCAAGGACAGCTGTTACCCAGCATTTT.

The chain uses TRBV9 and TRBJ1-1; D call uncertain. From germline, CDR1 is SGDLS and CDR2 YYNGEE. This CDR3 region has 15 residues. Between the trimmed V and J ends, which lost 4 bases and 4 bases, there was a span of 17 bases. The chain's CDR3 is CASSPYDSFGTEAFF. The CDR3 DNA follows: TGTGCCAGCAGCCCCTATGACTCCTTCGGCACTGAAGCTTTCTTT.

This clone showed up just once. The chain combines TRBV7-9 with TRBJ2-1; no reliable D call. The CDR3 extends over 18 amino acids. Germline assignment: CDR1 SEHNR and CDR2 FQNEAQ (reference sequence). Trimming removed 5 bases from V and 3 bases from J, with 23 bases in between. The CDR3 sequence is CASSQGGVILLHYNEQFF. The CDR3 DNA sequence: TGTGCCAGCAGCCAAGGTGGGGTGATCTTATTACACTACAATGAGCAGTTCTTC.

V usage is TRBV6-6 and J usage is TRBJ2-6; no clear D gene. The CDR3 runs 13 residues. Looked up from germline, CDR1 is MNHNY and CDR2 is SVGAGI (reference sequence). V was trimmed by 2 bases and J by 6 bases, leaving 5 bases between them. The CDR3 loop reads CASSYSEANVLTF. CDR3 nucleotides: TGTGCCAGCAGTTACAGTGAGGCCAACGTCCTGACTTTC.

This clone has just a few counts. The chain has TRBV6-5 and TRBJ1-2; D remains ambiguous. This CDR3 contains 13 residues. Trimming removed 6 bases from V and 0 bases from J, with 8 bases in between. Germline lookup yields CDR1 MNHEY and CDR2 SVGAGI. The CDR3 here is CASSDTANYGYTF. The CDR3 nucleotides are TGTGCCAGCAGCGACACGGCTAACTATGGCTACACCTTC.